This TCR beta chain is drawn from a study of beta chain features in type 1 diabetes (dated by TCRdb to 2017 to 2018). As for the study more broadly: Patients and healthy donors did not differ in mean age, gender distribution, total cell number or subset yield. Across all samples, some 100,000,000 sorted cells were examined, and cell number per subset correlated strongly with RNA yield. The study compared TCRB repertoires of sorted circulating CD4+ T cell subsets between recently diagnosed type 1 diabetes patients and matched healthy donors. Regulatory and stem cell-like memory subsets were obtained from only 8 patients and roughly 8 healthy donors, while naive and central memory subsets were obtained from all 28 donors. Study-wide conclusions, independent of this receptor: At VDJ recombination sites, patients with type 1 diabetes made fewer insertions and deleted more nucleotides, a pattern implying thymic rearrangement abnormalities. PCR might favor shorter templates, but patient and control samples were amplified and corrected together, so any skew would affect both groups equally. In all four CD4+ subsets, TCRB CDR3 length was moderately but significantly shorter in type 1 diabetes patients. Because cDNA was sequenced instead of genomic DNA, highly expressing activated cells could be over-represented, though the groups showed no difference in activation or CD3 levels. Naive, central memory and regulatory TCRB repertoires appeared to be more alike among patients than among healthy donors. HLA sub-analyses involved small numbers of individuals, so any influence of HLA type on TCRB rearrangement remained unresolved.

V lost 2 bases and J lost 5 bases; the stretch between them is 15 bases long. CDR1 MNHEY and CDR2 SVGAGI were looked up in the germline V gene. The CDR3, from cysteine to phenylalanine, totals 15 residues. Of the read, only the CDR3 DNA is kept; its 45 bases are in frame from base 1. Each donor gave one peripheral blood draw, approximately 100 mL on average, collected into heparinised tubes. A BD FACSAria II was used to sort naive, central memory, regulatory and stem cell-like memory CD4+ T cells with a panel that included CD45RO, CCR7, CD25, CD127, CD95 and CD27. A purity above 95% was achieved for all sorted populations. PBMCs were isolated immediately by Lymphoprep density gradient centrifugation and stained directly without culture. So that batch effects would be minimized, each experiment stained and sorted samples in pairs, pairing one healthy donor with one patient. The High Capacity cDNA Reverse Transcription Kit was used to reverse transcribe all of the isolated RNA, meaning that expressed TCRB transcripts were what got sequenced. Deep immunoSEQ sequencing was performed on naive, central memory and regulatory T cell samples, with an average of roughly 3.3 million total reads per sample. After sorted cells were lysed in RLT buffer, RNA was extracted with DNase-treated RNeasy Micro or Mini kits, with the choice depending on cell number. Each cell subset was processed on its own to prevent cross-contamination, while patient and healthy donor samples were processed together. TCRB sequences were amplified from cDNA with the immunoSEQ multiplex PCR, producing 87-bp fragments spanning the CDR3 region. The amplicons were sequenced using the Illumina HiSeq platform. Processing in the source paper ran as follows. PCR bias was computationally corrected using synthetic template baselines, reads within Hamming distance 2 were collapsed, and singletons that could not be merged were discarded. Reads were aligned against IMGT to assign V, D and J genes, CDR3 length and insertions or deletions at six rearrangement sites. Within each subset, clonotype counts were normalized to the number of sorted cells before true diversity and Gini coefficients were calculated with the tcR R package. The overlap coefficient, calculated on TCRB nucleotide sequences, was used to quantify repertoire sharing. TCRdb took over this immuneACCESS table, retaining in-frame rearrangements with V and J assigned. Such tables are incomplete; in checked studies, under half of the missing clones stem from an unresolved V gene, and the remainder is unexplained. V and J calls plus clone size are reproduced from that table; the DNA served to infer D and trimming. This sample holds some 190,000 clones; 7.8% were observed only once. The top ten constitute around 0.9% of the sample.

In its sample, this clone was seen a few times. It lacks a known antigen. No per-base quality is available; no much larger clone lies one base away. The V and J genes are TRBV6-5 and TRBJ1-2; TRBD1 could be the D gene, as 5 bases match. The material sequenced was central memory CD4+ T cells from blood. The clonotype originates from a middle-aged woman with type 1 diabetes. The nucleotide sequence is given as TGTGCCAGCAGTTACGAGACAGAGAGACGATATGGCTACACCTTC. Its product reads: CASSYETERRYGYTF.